The source of this T cell receptor beta chain is a study of T-cell reconstitution after alpha-beta-depleted transplantation in children. This clonotype was counted only a few times. CDR3 length: 17 residues. J lost 4 bases, V lost 8 bases, and 19 bases had no gene match. Germline-derived CDR1 and CDR2 are MNHNS and SASEGT. Unique molecular identifiers were built into the TCRbeta library. TCRdb processed the PCR reads anew with MiXCR; each CDR3 protein has one entry. The table records around 490,000 distinct CDR3 sequences, roughly 10% of them present only once. The chain joins TRBV6-1 to TRBJ2-5; 7 nucleotides line up with TRBD1. The sequencing here drew on PBMCs, mostly from graft donor cells, taken 180 days after TCRalphabeta/CD19-depleted stem cell transplant. The TCR sequence derives from a female patient between 2 and 15 years old who had a stem cell transplant for aplastic anemia, so the T cells may come from the graft donor. The CDR3 region has the DNA TGTGCCAGCCACACGAGGATACGGCGACAGGGCGGAGAGACCCAGTACTTC. Translating it yields CASHTRIRRQGGETQYF.